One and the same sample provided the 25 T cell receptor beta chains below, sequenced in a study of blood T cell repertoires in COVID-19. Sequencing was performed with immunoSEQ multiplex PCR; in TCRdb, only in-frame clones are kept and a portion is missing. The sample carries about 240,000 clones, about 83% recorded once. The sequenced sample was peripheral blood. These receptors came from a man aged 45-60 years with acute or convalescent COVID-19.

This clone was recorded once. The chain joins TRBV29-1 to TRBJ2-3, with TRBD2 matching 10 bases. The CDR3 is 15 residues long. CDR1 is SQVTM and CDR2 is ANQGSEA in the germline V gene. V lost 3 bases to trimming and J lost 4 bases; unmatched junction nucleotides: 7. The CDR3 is CSVEEAGGPSDTQYF. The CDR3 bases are TGCAGCGTTGAGGAAGCGGGAGGGCCCTCAGATACGCAGTATTTT.

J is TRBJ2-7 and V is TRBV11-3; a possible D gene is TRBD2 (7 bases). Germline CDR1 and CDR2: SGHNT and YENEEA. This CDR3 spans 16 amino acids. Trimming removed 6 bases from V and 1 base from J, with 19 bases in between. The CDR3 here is CASRLGGGAPSYEQYF. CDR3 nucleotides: TGTGCCAGCAGACTAGGCGGGGGCGCGCCATCCTACGAGCAGTACTTC. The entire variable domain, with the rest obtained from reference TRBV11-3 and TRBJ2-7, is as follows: EAGVVQSPRYKIIEKKQPVAFWCNPISGHNTLYWYLQNLGQGPELLIRYENEEAVDDSQLPKDRFSAERLKGVDSTLKIQPAELGDSAVYLCASRLGGGAPSYEQYFGPGTRLTVT.

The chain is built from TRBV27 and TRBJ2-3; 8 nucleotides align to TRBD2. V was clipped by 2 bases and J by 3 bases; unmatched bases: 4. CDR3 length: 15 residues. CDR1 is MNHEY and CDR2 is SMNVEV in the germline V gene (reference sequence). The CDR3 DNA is TGTGCCAGCAGTTTAAGGACTAGCAGGACAGATACGCAGTATTTT. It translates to CASSLRTSRTDTQYF.

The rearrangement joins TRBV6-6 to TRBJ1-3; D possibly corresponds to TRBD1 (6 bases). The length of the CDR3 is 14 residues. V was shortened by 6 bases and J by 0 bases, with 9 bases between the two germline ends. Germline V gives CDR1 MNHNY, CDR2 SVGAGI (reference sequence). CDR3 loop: CASRTGSSGNTIYF. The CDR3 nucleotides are TGTGCCAGCAGGACAGGAAGCTCTGGAAACACCATATATTTT.

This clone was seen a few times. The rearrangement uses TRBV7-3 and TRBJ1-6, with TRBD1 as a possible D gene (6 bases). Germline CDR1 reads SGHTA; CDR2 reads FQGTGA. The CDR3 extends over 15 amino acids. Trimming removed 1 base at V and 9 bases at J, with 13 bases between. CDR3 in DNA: TGTGCCAGCAGCTTAAGAGCGGGGGCGAGTTCACCCCTCCACTTT. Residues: CASSLRAGASSPLHF. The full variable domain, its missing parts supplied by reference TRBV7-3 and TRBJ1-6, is GAGVSQTPSNKVTEKGKYVELRCDPISGHTALYWYRQSLGQGPEFLIYFQGTGAADDSGLPNDRFFAVRPEGSVSTLKIQRTERGDSAVYLCASSLRAGASSPLHFGNGTRLTVT.

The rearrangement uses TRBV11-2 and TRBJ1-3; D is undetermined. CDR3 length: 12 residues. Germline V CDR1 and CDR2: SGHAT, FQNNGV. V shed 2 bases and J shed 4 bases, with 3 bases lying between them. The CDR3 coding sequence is TGTGCCAGCAGCTTATCGGGAAACACCATATATTTT. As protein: CASSLSGNTIYF.

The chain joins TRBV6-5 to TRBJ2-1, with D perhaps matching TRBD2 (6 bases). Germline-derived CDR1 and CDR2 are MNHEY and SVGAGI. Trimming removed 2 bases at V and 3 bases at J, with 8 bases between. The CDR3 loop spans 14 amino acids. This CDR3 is CASSYGGNYNEQFF. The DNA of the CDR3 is TGTGCCAGCAGTTACGGAGGGAACTACAATGAGCAGTTCTTC.

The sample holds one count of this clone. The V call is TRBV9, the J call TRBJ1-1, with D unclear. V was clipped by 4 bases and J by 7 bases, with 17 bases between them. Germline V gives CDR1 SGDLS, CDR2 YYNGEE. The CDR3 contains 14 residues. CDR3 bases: TGTGCCAGCAGCCCAAAAGCACTCCTGGTTGAAGCTTTCTTT. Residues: CASSPKALLVEAFF.

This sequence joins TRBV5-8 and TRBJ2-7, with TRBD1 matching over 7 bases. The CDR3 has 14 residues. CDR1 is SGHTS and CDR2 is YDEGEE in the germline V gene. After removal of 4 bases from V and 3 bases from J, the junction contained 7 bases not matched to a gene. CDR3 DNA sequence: TGTGCCAGCAGCACCCGGGACAGACGCTACGAGCAGTACTTC. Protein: CASSTRDRRYEQYF.

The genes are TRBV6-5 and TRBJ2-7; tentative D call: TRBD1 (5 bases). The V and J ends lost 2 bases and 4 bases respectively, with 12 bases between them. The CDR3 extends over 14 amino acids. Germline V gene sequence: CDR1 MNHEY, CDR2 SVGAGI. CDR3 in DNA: TGTGCCAGCAGTTACAGAAGACAGAGATACGAGCAGTACTTC. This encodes CASSYRRQRYEQYF.

CDR3 nucleotides: TGTGCCAGCAGTGAAGTGGGACAGGGGGCGAAGACCCAGTACTTC. Residues: CASSEVGQGAKTQYF. V is TRBV2 and J is TRBJ2-5; TRBD1 agrees at 12 bases. Germline V gives CDR1 SNHLY, CDR2 FYNNEI. The CDR3 length is 15 residues. Trimming removed 1 base from V and 6 bases from J; junction bases left unmatched: 3.

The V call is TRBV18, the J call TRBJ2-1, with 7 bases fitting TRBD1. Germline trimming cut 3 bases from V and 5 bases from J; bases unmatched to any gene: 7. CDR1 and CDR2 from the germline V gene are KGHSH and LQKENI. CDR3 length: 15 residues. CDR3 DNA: TGTGCCAGCTCACCGAAACTGACAGGGCACAATGAGCAGTTCTTC. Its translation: CASSPKLTGHNEQFF.

This CDR3 reads CASSYSKGGFSPLHF. The CDR3 DNA follows: TGTGCCAGCAGTTACTCGAAAGGGGGCTTTTCACCCCTCCACTTT. The genes are TRBV6-5 and TRBJ1-6; TRBD1 matches at 7 bases. Germline CDR1 is MNHEY and CDR2 is SVGAGI. The CDR3 is 15 amino acids. The ends lost 0 bases at V and 9 bases at J; junction bases unmatched: 5.

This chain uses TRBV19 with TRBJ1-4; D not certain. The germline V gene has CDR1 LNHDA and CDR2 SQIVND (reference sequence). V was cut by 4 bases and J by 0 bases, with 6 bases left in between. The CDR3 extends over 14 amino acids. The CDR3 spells CASSTQATNEKLFF. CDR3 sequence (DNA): TGTGCCAGTAGTACCCAGGCAACTAATGAAAAACTGTTTTTT.

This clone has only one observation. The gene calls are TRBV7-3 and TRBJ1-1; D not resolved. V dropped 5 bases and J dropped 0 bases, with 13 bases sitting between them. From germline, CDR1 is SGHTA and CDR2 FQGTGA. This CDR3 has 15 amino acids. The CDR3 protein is CASSPLTSMNTEAFF. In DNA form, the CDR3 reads TGTGCCAGCAGCCCTTTGACAAGTATGAACACTGAAGCTTTCTTT.

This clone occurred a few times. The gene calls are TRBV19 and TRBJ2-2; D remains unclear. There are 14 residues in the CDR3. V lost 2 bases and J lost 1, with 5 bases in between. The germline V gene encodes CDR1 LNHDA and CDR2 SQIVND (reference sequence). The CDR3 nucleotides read TGTGCCAGTAGTATACAGTTGAACACCGGGGAGCTGTTTTTT. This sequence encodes CASSIQLNTGELFF.

The CDR3 DNA sequence: TGTGCCAGCAGTGAAGCGCGAAGGGGAGGCCAAGAGACCCAGTACTTC. Protein product: CASSEARRGGQETQYF. The chain has TRBV2 and TRBJ2-5, with D possibly matching TRBD2 (6 bases). The CDR3 has 16 residues. Germline CDR1 is SNHLY and CDR2 is FYNNEI. With 0 bases removed from V and 1 base from J, the gap between germline ends came to 12 bases.

CDR3 protein: CATRTGGNTGELFF. CDR3 DNA sequence: TGTGCCACCAGGACAGGGGGAAACACCGGGGAGCTGTTTTTT. The chain joins TRBV24-1 to TRBJ2-2; TRBD1 matches 9 bases. Per the germline V gene, CDR1 is KGHDR and CDR2 is SFDVKD. The CDR3 covers 14 residues. Trimming cost V 7 bases and J 2 bases; bases outside gene matches: 1.

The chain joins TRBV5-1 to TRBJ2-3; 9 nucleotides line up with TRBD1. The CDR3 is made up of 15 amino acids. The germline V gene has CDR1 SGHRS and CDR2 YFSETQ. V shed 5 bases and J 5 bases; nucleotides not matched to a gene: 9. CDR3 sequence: CASRLGTGIGDTQYF. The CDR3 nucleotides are TGCGCCAGCAGGCTCGGGACAGGGATAGGAGATACGCAGTATTTT.

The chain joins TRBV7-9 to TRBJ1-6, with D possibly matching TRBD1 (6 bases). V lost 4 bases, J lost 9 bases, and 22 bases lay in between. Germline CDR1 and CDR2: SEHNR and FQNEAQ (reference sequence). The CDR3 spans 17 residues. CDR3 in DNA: TGTGCCAGCAGCTCTGGGGTGGCAGGGGATTTATCTTCACCCCTCCACTTT. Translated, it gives CASSSGVAGDLSSPLHF.

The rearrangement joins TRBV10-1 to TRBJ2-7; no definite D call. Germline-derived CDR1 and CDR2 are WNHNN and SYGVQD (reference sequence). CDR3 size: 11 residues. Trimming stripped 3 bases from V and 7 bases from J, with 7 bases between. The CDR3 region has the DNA TGCGCCAGCAGTGAAGCCGGGGAGCAGTACTTC. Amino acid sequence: CASSEAGEQYF.

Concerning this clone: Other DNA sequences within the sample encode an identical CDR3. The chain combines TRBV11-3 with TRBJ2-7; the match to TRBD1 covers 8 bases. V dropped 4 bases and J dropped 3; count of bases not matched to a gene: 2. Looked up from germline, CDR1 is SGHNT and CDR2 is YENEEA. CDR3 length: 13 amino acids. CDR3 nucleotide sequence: TGTGCCAGCAGCTCCGGGACAGGCTACGAGCAGTACTTC. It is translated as CASSSGTGYEQYF.

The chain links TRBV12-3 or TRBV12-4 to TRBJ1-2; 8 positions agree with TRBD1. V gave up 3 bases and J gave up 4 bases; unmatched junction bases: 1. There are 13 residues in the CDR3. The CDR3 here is CASSFGTGYGYTF. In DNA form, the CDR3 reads TGTGCCAGCAGTTTTGGGACAGGCTATGGCTACACCTTC.

The CDR3 sequence: CASSLSGGEETQYF. The CDR3 DNA follows: TGTGCCAGCAGCTTAAGTGGAGGGGAAGAGACCCAGTACTTC. This chain uses TRBV7-3 with TRBJ2-5, with a tentative D call TRBD2 (6 bases). The ends were cut back, 1 base at V and 3 bases at J, with 9 bases in the middle. This CDR3 is built from 14 residues. Germline lookup yields CDR1 SGHTA and CDR2 FQGTGA.

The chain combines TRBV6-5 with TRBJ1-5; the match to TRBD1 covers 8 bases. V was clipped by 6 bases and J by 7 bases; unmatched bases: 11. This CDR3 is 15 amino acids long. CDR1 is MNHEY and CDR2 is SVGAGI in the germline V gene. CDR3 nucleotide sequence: TGTGCCAGCAGACCGGACAGGGCGGTCGGACAGCCCCAGCATTTT. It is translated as CASRPDRAVGQPQHF.